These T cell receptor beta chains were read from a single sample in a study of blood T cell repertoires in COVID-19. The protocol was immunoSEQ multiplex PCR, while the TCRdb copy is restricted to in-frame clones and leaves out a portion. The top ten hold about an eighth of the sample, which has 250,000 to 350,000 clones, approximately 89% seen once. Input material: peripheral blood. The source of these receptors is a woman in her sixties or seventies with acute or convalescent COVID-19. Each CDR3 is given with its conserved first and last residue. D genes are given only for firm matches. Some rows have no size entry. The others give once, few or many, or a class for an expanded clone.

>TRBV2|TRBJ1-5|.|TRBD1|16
TGTGCCAGCAGTGGGACAGGGCCGGGAAGCAATCAGCCCCAGCATTTT
CASSGTGPGSNQPQHF
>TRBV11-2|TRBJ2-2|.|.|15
TGTGCCAGCAGCTTAGAACCCAGGGCAGCCGGGGAGCTGTTTTTT
CASSLEPRAAGELFF
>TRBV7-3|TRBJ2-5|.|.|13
TGTGCCAGCAGCCAAGGGGCCCAAGAGACCCAGTACTTC
CASSQGAQETQYF
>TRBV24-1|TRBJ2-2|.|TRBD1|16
TGTGCCACCAGTGAACGGACAGGCCTGAACACCGGGGAGCTGTTTTTT
CATSERTGLNTGELFF
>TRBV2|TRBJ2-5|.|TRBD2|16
TGTGCCAGCAGTGCGGTAACTAGCGGGAGTGGAGAGACCCAGTACTTC
CASSAVTSGSGETQYF
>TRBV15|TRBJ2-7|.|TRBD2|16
TGTGCCACCAGCAGAGTGATACTAGCGGGTTACTACGAGCAGTACTTC
CATSRVILAGYYEQYF
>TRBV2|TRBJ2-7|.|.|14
TGTGCCAGCAGACAGACAGGAGGCTCCTACGAGCAGTACTTT
CASRQTGGSYEQYF
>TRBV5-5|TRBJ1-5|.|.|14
TGTGCCAGCAGCTTGGATCAGGTTAATCAGCCCCAGCATTTT
CASSLDQVNQPQHF
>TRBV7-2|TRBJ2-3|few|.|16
TGTGCCAGCAGCCCACCCGGGACTTTTCTTACAGATACGCAGTATTTT
CASSPPGTFLTDTQYF
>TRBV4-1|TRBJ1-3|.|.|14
TGCGCCAGCAGCCAAGTTTCCAGGGCGGACACCATATATTTT
CASSQVSRADTIYF
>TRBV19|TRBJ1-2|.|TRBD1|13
TGTGCCAGTAGTTTAAGTGACAGGGTGGGCTACACCTTC
CASSLSDRVGYTF
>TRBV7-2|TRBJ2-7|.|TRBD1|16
TGTGCCAGCAGCGCAACCCGTGACAGGGGGCTCTACGAGCAGTACTTC
CASSATRDRGLYEQYF
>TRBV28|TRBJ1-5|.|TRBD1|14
TGTGCCAGCAGTTCCTACGTCCAGGGGGTGCCCCAGCATTTT
CASSSYVQGVPQHF
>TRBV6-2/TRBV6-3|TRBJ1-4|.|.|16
TGTGCCAGCAGTTACTCGCGGGGGCTGACAAATGAAAAACTGTTTTTT
CASSYSRGLTNEKLFF
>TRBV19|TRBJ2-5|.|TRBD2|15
TGTGCCAGTAGTCCCGTCGGGGGGTCCCAAGAGACCCAGTACTTC
CASSPVGGSQETQYF
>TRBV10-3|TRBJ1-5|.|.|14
TGTGCCATCAGTGACGGGGGGGGAAATCAGCCCCAGCATTTT
CAISDGGGNQPQHF
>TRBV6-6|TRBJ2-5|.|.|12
TGTGCCAGCAGTTACTCCGGAGGGACCCAGTACTTC
CASSYSGGTQYF
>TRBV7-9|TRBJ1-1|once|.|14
TGTGCCAGCAGCTTAGGGCAGGGGAACACTGAAGCTTTCTTT
CASSLGQGNTEAFF
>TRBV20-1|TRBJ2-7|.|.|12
TGCAGTGCTAGTGGGCAGTCCTACGAGCAGTACTTC
CSASGQSYEQYF
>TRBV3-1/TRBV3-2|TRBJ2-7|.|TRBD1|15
TGTGCCAGCAGCCAGAACGCGGGCAGGGGGAACGAGCAGTACTTC
CASSQNAGRGNEQYF
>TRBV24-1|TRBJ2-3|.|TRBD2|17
TGTGCCACCAGTGATTTGCGGGGGGGGAGTAGCACAGATACGCAGTATTTT
CATSDLRGGSSTDTQYF
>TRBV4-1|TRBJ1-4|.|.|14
TGCGCCAGCAGCCAAGCCTCGGTTAGTGAAAAACTGTTTTTT
CASSQASVSEKLFF
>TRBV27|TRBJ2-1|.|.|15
TGTGCCAGCAGTTTCCTGCGGGGCAACTACAATGAGCAGTTCTTC
CASSFLRGNYNEQFF
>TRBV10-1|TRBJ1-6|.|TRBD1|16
TGCGCCAGCAGTGAGAGGGACAGGGAGGTAAATTCACCCCTCCACTTT
CASSERDREVNSPLHF
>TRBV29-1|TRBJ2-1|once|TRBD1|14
TGCAGCGTTGATCAACAGGGGCCCTACAATGAGCAGTTCTTC
CSVDQQGPYNEQFF
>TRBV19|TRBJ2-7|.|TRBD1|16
TGTGCCAGTAGTACTCAGGGTACCACAGGGGTCTACGAGCAGTACTTC
CASSTQGTTGVYEQYF
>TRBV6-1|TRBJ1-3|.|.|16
TGTGCCAGCAGTGAAGAGAGTTCCGTGGCTGGAAACACCATATATTTT
CASSEESSVAGNTIYF
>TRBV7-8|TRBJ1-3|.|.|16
TGTGCCAGCAGCTTAGTCTGGGGCGATACTGGAAACACCATATATTTT
CASSLVWGDTGNTIYF
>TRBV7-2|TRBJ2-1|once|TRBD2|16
TGTGCCAGCAGCAAAAGGACTAGCGGGGGCAATCAGGAGCAGTTCTTC
CASSKRTSGGNQEQFF
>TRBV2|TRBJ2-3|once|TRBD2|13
TGTGCCAGGACTAGCGGGAGCGCAGATACGCAGTATTTT
CARTSGSADTQYF
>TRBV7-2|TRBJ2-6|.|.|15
TGTGCCAGCAGCTTATGGGGGGCTGGGGCCAACGTCCTGACTTTC
CASSLWGAGANVLTF
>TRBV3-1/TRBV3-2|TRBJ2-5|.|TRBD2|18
TGTGCCAGCAGCCAAGATTGTACTAGCGGGGGGCTAGGGGAGACCCAGTACTTC
CASSQDCTSGGLGETQYF
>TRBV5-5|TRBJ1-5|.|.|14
TGTGCCAGCAGCTTGGCTCCAGGGAATCAGCCCCAGCATTTT
CASSLAPGNQPQHF
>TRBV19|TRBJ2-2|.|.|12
TGTGCCAGTAATTCGCGAGGCGGGGAGCTGTTTTTT
CASNSRGGELFF
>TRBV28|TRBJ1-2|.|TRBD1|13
TGTGCCAGCAGTCCGGACAGGAGATATGGCTACACCTTC
CASSPDRRYGYTF
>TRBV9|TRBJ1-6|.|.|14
TGTGCCAGCAGCGAAACAGGGATAAATTCACCCCTCCACTTT
CASSETGINSPLHF
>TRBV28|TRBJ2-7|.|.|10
TGTGCCGTGGGGGCGCAGGAGCAGTACTTC
CAVGAQEQYF
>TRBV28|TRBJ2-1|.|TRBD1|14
TGTGCCAGCAGTCCCCGGACAGGGTCAGCTGAGCAGTTCTTC
CASSPRTGSAEQFF
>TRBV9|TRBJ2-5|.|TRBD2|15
TGTGCCAGCAGCGTAGCGGGGGGGCCTTTAGAGACCCAGTACTTC
CASSVAGGPLETQYF
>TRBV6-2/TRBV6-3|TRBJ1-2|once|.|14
TGTGCCAGCAGTCCCGCAACCCGGACAGTCGGCTACACCTTC
CASSPATRTVGYTF
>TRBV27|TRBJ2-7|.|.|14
TGTGCCAGCTCACGTGAGGGGGGGGCCTACGAGCAGTACTTC
CASSREGGAYEQYF
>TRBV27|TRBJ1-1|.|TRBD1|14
TGTGCCAGCAGTATGACAGGGATGGGAACTGAAGCTTTCTTT
CASSMTGMGTEAFF
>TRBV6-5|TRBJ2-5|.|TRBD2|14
TGTGCCGCCCGCCCGCGACTAGCGGGAGAGACCCAGTACTTC
CAARPRLAGETQYF
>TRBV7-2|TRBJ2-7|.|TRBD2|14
TGTGCCAGCAGCCAGCAGCGGGGGGCCTACGAGCAGTACTTC
CASSQQRGAYEQYF
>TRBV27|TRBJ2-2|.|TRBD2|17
TGTGCCAGCACCCCCGCCGGGCTAGCGGGGAACACCGGGGAGCTGTTTTTT
CASTPAGLAGNTGELFF
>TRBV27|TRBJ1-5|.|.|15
TGTGCCAGCACCACCCGGGGTAGGGGCAATCAGCCCCAGCATTTT
CASTTRGRGNQPQHF
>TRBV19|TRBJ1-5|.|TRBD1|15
TGTGCCAGTAGTACCGGGACAGGGGGCGGGCAGCCCCAGCATTTT
CASSTGTGGGQPQHF
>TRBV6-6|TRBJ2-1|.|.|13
TGTGCCAGCAGTTACACGGGTGACAATGAGCAGTTCTTC
CASSYTGDNEQFF
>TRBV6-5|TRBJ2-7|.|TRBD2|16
TGTGCCAGCAGTTACTTTGGGAGACTAGCGACGGGCGAGCAGTACTTC
CASSYFGRLATGEQYF